The text below deals with one T cell receptor (beta chain). The clone's antigen remains unknown. No much larger clonotype is one base removed from it; base qualities were not supplied. This specimen comes from a study of blood T cell repertoires in COVID-19 (dated by TCRdb to 2018 to 2021). About the investigation overall: Samples covering the acute and convalescent phases of COVID-19 were provided by collaborators in the United States, Italy and Spain. The samples were drawn from two sources: the first 160 participants of the ongoing ImmuneRACE study, and 950 to 1,500 subjects contributed by 6 global collaborators. Nearly every sample came with metadata listing a de-identified subject ID, COVID-19 status, age in years and sex. Subjects who had been exposed to COVID-19, were actively infected with it, or had recovered from it provided the deeply sampled blood TCRbeta repertoires that made up the dataset. The repertoires were made available in a free public database intended to serve as a resource for research on the immune response to SARS-CoV-2. The prospective study material was composed of cDNA or gDNA derived from T cells, B-cell-depleted T cells, or PBMCs. Where available, HLA class I and class II types were taken from metadata supplied by the sample provider and were not determined by assay-based typing. Overall study results and their limits: How much clinical and demographic metadata was included differed by source and by participant, and the metadata was provided uncurated.

TCRbeta CDR3 regions were amplified from genomic DNA using the immunoSEQ Assay, a bias-controlled multiplex PCR. In the paper's pipeline: The number of nucleated cells in each sample was estimated by amplification of reference gene primers within the assay. To quantify the absolute abundance of each unique TCRbeta CDR3 rearrangement, sequence reads were collapsed and filtered. Productive Simpson clonality was computed per sample as the square root of Simpson's diversity index over productive rearrangements. In TCRdb, the immuneACCESS table is reduced to in-frame sequences with V and J assigned. These tables do not hold every clone; where another copy was compared, an unresolved V gene accounts for under half, and the others remain unexplained. The V and J calls and clone size were taken over from that table, and D and trimming were inferred from the DNA. This sample is represented by over 200,000 clones; 88% of them were singletons. Together, the top ten hold roughly 0.8% of the sample.

Each collaborating institution followed its own protocols to collect whole blood in K2EDTA tubes. For TCRbeta analysis, collaborators shipped samples in one of three forms: frozen whole blood, isolated PBMCs, or DNA extracted from either of those sample types. The TCR originated in a woman aged 30 to 39 with acute or convalescent COVID-19. Sample: peripheral blood.

CDR3 protein: CASSQVRGNSYEQYF. The DNA sequence is as follows: TGCGCCAGCAGCCAAGTGAGGGGGAATTCCTACGAGCAGTACTTC. Recombination connected TRBV4-1 to TRBJ2-7, with a weak D call of TRBD1 (6 bases match). V sheds 1 base and J sheds 1 base, leaving 11 bases between their ends. Counted from cysteine to phenylalanine, this CDR3 has 15 amino acids. Of the read, only the CDR3 DNA is kept; its 45 bases are in frame from base 1. CDR1 and CDR2 (MGHRA, YSYEKL) derive from the germline V gene.